A selection of T cell receptor beta chains follows, all from one sample in a study of post-analysis software for immune sequencing data. TCRdb re-analysed the PCR reads in MiXCR, keeping a single row per CDR3 protein. Altogether some 190,000 distinct CDR3 sequences are present, about 30% being singletons, with the ten largest covering around 3.2%. What was sequenced was blood. Receptor source: a girl under 18 with multiple sclerosis. The CDR3 runs from the conserved cysteine through the conserved F or W. The D gene is left open where the match is weak. A clone size is listed for some rows: how often the clone was seen (once, few, many), or a class if it is expanded.

J | V | D | size | CDR3 | DNA
TRBJ2-7 | TRBV2 | - | - | CASSQPGDRAYEQYF | TGTGCCAGCAGTCAACCGGGGGACAGAGCCTACGAGCAGTACTTC
TRBJ1-1 | TRBV29-1 | - | - | CSVGGHKSPEAFF | TGCAGCGTTGGGGGCCACAAAAGTCCTGAAGCTTTCTTT
TRBJ2-1 | TRBV7-2 | TRBD2 | - | CASSLEAREGLNEQFF | TGTGCCAGCAGCTTAGAAGCGCGGGAGGGCCTCAATGAGCAGTTCTTC
TRBJ2-3 | TRBV6-5 | - | - | CASSYSGGGGQPQYF | TGTGCCAGCAGTTACTCGGGAGGGGGCGGTCAGCCCCAGTATTTT
TRBJ2-1 | TRBV20-1 | TRBD2 | many | CSARRPTSKVAQFF | TGCAGTGCTAGACGCCCGACTAGCAAAGTTGCGCAGTTCTTC
TRBJ2-1 | TRBV28 | - | many | CASSLYNEQFF | TGTGCCAGCAGTTTATACAATGAGCAGTTCTTC
TRBJ2-1 | TRBV7-2 | - | - | CASSKAYSSYNEQFF | TGTGCCAGCAGCAAAGCGTATAGCTCCTACAATGAGCAGTTCTTC
TRBJ1-2 | TRBV5-4 | TRBD1 | - | CASSLDPGGGYGYTF | TGTGCCAGCAGCTTGGACCCAGGGGGGGGCTATGGCTACACCTTC
TRBJ1-5 | TRBV6-1 | - | few | CASRKALNLGRGAQHF | TGTGCCAGCAGGAAGGCACTAAATTTGGGGAGGGGAGCCCAGCATTTT
TRBJ2-3 | TRBV28 | TRBD2 | few | CASSFWSGLAGSSTDTQYF | TGTGCCAGTAGTTTTTGGTCGGGGTTAGCGGGGAGCAGCACAGATACGCAGTATTTT
TRBJ1-1 | TRBV6-1 | TRBD1 | once | CASSDLTGAGTEAFF | TGTGCCAGCAGTGACCTGACAGGGGCCGGGACTGAAGCTTTCTTT
TRBJ2-1 | TRBV20-1 | TRBD2 | many | CSARASGRGSTYNEQFF | TGCAGTGCTCGGGCTAGCGGGAGGGGGTCAACCTACAATGAGCAGTTCTTC
TRBJ1-4 | TRBV2 | - | once | CASSEAGEKLFF | TGTGCCAGCAGTGAAGCGGGTGAAAAACTGTTTTTT
TRBJ2-4 | TRBV12-3/TRBV12-4 | - | many | CASSPPGVKNIQYF | TGTGCCAGCAGTCCTCCCGGGGTGAAAAACATTCAGTACTTC
TRBJ2-4 | TRBV20-1 | TRBD1 | - | CSARVPGQGTTNEQYF | TGCAGTGCTAGGGTGCCGGGACAGGGGACCACCAATGAGCAGTACTTC
TRBJ2-3 | TRBV28 | - | many | CASTTTPDTQYF | TGTGCCAGCACGACCACCCCAGATACGCAGTATTTT
TRBJ2-3 | TRBV12-3/TRBV12-4 | - | - | CASSPPRGRTDTQYF | TGTGCCAGCAGTCCCCCTAGAGGGAGAACAGATACGCAGTATTTT
TRBJ2-5 | TRBV2 | TRBD2 | - | CASSPTSGGNEQYF | TGTGCCAGCAGTCCGACTAGCGGGGGGAATGAGCAGTACTTC
TRBJ1-4 | TRBV9 | TRBD1 | once | CASSEGGGRGKLFF | TGTGCCAGCAGCGAGGGAGGGGGCAGGGGAAAACTGTTTTTT
TRBJ2-2 | TRBV5-1 | - | - | CASSLRQSRSNTGELFF | TGCGCCAGCAGCTTGAGACAGTCAAGATCGAACACCGGGGAGCTGTTTTTT
TRBJ2-7 | TRBV10-3 | - | many | CAISGQAGTNEQYF | TGTGCCATCAGTGGACAGGCAGGGACTAACGAGCAGTACTTC
TRBJ1-2 | TRBV6-2/TRBV6-3 | - | few | CASAPAYRGNTF | TGTGCCAGCGCCCCGGCCTATCGTGGCAACACCTTC
TRBJ2-1 | TRBV28 | TRBD2 | - | CASSRLAGTNNEQFF | TGTGCCAGCAGCCGCCTAGCGGGGACAAACAATGAGCAGTTCTTC
TRBJ2-5 | TRBV28 | - | - | CASSNRVGETQYF | TGTGCCAGCAGCAACAGGGTCGGGGAGACCCAGTACTTC
TRBJ2-5 | TRBV18 | - | - | CASSPGIAETQYF | TGTGCCAGCTCACCAGGGATTGCAGAGACCCAGTACTTC
TRBJ2-7 | TRBV5-1 | TRBD2 | - | CASGFAGGPYEQYF | TGCGCCAGCGGCTTTGCGGGGGGCCCCTACGAGCAGTACTTC
TRBJ2-7 | TRBV29-1 | TRBD1 | - | CSVVGQGNGYEQYF | TGCAGCGTCGTGGGACAGGGGAATGGCTACGAGCAGTACTTC
TRBJ2-4 | TRBV6-6 | - | many | CASSYGRASKNIQYF | TGTGCCAGCAGTTACGGCAGGGCCTCCAAAAACATTCAGTACTTC
TRBJ1-1 | TRBV11-2 | - | - | CASSLLAGGDTEAFF | TGTGCCAGCAGCCTACTAGCGGGAGGGGACACTGAAGCTTTCTTT
TRBJ1-2 | TRBV5-1 | - | many | CASSSEGQYGYTF | TGCGCCAGCAGCTCGGAGGGACAATATGGCTACACCTTC
TRBJ1-2 | TRBV20-1 | TRBD1 | many | CSARKAGTGDGYTF | TGCAGTGCAAGAAAAGCAGGGACAGGGGATGGCTACACCTTC
TRBJ2-3 | TRBV2 | - | many | CASSSQGPLYF | TGTGCCAGCAGTTCCCAAGGGCCTTTGTATTTT
TRBJ1-1 | TRBV7-2 | - | - | CASSLINTQGAFF | TGTGCCAGCAGCTTAATAAACACACAGGGAGCTTTCTTT
TRBJ2-1 | TRBV10-3 | - | many | CATTGSGPYNEQFF | TGTGCCACCACTGGTAGCGGACCCTACAATGAGCAGTTCTTC
TRBJ2-7 | TRBV25-1 | TRBD1 | few | CASSADRGTYEQYF | TGTGCCAGCAGTGCCGACAGGGGAACCTACGAGCAGTACTTC
TRBJ1-6 | TRBV25-1 | - | - | CASSARQAYNSPLHF | TGTGCCAGCAGTGCCCGACAGGCATATAATTCACCCCTCCACTTT
TRBJ2-5 | TRBV29-1 | - | many | CSVGGQETQYF | TGCAGCGTTGGGGGCCAAGAGACCCAGTACTTC
TRBJ2-3 | TRBV28 | - | - | CASNWGETSTDTQYF | TGTGCCAGCAACTGGGGAGAAACTAGTACAGATACGCAGTATTTT